Listed below are T cell receptor beta chains from one sample, sequenced in a study of blood T cell repertoires in COVID-19. The assay was immunoSEQ multiplex PCR, and TCRdb's table has in-frame clones only and misses some. The sample holds some 180,000 clones; around 90% are singletons and the top ten take 0.53%. The sample comprised peripheral blood. These TCRs come from a man aged 45-65 years with acute or convalescent COVID-19. CDR3s include the opening cysteine and the closing phenylalanine or tryptophan. The order of the fields is CDR3 length, D gene, clone size, V gene, J gene, CDR3 protein, CDR3 DNA. D genes are given only for firm matches. Size is stated for part of the rows, as once, few or many counts, or as a class when the clone is expanded.

len: 17
d_gene: TRBD2
abundance: NA
v_gene: TRBV4-1
j_gene: TRBJ2-1
CDR3aa: CASSQESGTSGYNEQFF
CDR3nt: TGCGCCAGCAGCCAGGAATCCGGGACTAGCGGTTACAATGAGCAGTTCTTC

len: 12
d_gene: TRBD1
abundance: NA
v_gene: TRBV5-6
j_gene: TRBJ1-1
CDR3aa: CASSAGGTEAFF
CDR3nt: TGTGCCAGCAGCGCAGGGGGCACTGAAGCTTTCTTT

len: 14
d_gene: NA
abundance: NA
v_gene: TRBV30
j_gene: TRBJ2-3
CDR3aa: CAWSPKPVRGTQYF
CDR3nt: TGTGCCTGGAGTCCTAAACCCGTCCGGGGTACGCAGTATTTT

len: 15
d_gene: TRBD1
abundance: NA
v_gene: TRBV7-3
j_gene: TRBJ1-2
CDR3aa: CASSGHSGTDYGYTF
CDR3nt: TGTGCCAGCAGCGGGCACTCAGGGACAGACTATGGCTACACCTTC

len: 13
d_gene: NA
abundance: NA
v_gene: TRBV19
j_gene: TRBJ1-1
CDR3aa: CASSPSGTGLAFF
CDR3nt: TGTGCCAGTAGTCCCTCCGGGACTGGGCTAGCTTTCTTT

len: 14
d_gene: TRBD1
abundance: NA
v_gene: TRBV20-1
j_gene: TRBJ2-2
CDR3aa: CSASRDSVTGELFF
CDR3nt: TGCAGTGCTAGTCGGGACAGTGTCACCGGGGAGCTGTTTTTT

len: 14
d_gene: NA
abundance: NA
v_gene: TRBV5-5
j_gene: TRBJ2-1
CDR3aa: CASSLTPSANEQFF
CDR3nt: TGTGCCAGCAGCTTGACCCCTAGCGCCAATGAGCAGTTCTTC

len: 15
d_gene: TRBD1
abundance: NA
v_gene: TRBV6-5
j_gene: TRBJ1-6
CDR3aa: CASTRRGQYNSPLHF
CDR3nt: TGTGCCAGCACCAGACGGGGACAGTATAATTCACCCCTCCACTTT

len: 17
d_gene: TRBD2
abundance: NA
v_gene: TRBV4-2
j_gene: TRBJ2-7
CDR3aa: CASSQSGLAGSSYEQYF
CDR3nt: TGTGCCAGCAGCCAATCTGGACTAGCGGGAAGCTCCTACGAGCAGTACTTC

len: 14
d_gene: TRBD2
abundance: NA
v_gene: TRBV28
j_gene: TRBJ2-5
CDR3aa: CASTGGGLTETQYF
CDR3nt: TGTGCCAGCACCGGCGGGGGGTTAACGGAGACCCAGTACTTC

len: 15
d_gene: NA
abundance: NA
v_gene: TRBV18
j_gene: TRBJ2-5
CDR3aa: CASSPLASRQETQYF
CDR3nt: TGTGCCAGCTCACCACTGGCTAGCCGCCAAGAGACCCAGTACTTC

len: 12
d_gene: NA
abundance: NA
v_gene: TRBV5-1
j_gene: TRBJ1-1
CDR3aa: CASSLEGNEAFF
CDR3nt: TGCGCCAGCAGCTTGGAGGGGAATGAAGCTTTCTTT

len: 14
d_gene: TRBD1
abundance: NA
v_gene: TRBV7-9
j_gene: TRBJ2-1
CDR3aa: CASSLRGPYNEQFF
CDR3nt: TGTGCCAGCAGCTTAAGGGGGCCCTACAATGAGCAGTTCTTC

len: 16
d_gene: TRBD2
abundance: NA
v_gene: TRBV18
j_gene: TRBJ2-1
CDR3aa: CASSGGLAAGQNEQFF
CDR3nt: TGTGCCAGCTCAGGGGGACTAGCGGCAGGTCAAAATGAGCAGTTCTTC

len: 19
d_gene: TRBD1
abundance: NA
v_gene: TRBV19
j_gene: TRBJ1-5
CDR3aa: CASSRDVRDREGHNQPQHF
CDR3nt: TGTGCCAGTAGTAGGGACGTCCGGGACAGGGAAGGGCACAATCAGCCCCAGCATTTT

len: 17
d_gene: TRBD2
abundance: NA
v_gene: TRBV7-6
j_gene: TRBJ2-1
CDR3aa: CASSHSGTSGGADEQFF
CDR3nt: TGTGCCAGCAGCCACTCCGGGACTAGCGGGGGGGCGGATGAGCAGTTCTTC

len: 11
d_gene: NA
abundance: NA
v_gene: TRBV5-1
j_gene: TRBJ2-2
CDR3aa: CASSLLGELFF
CDR3nt: TGCGCCAGCAGCTTGCTCGGGGAGCTGTTTTTT

len: 12
d_gene: NA
abundance: NA
v_gene: TRBV19
j_gene: TRBJ2-3
CDR3aa: CASSPPTDTQYF
CDR3nt: TGTGCCAGTAGCCCCCCAACAGATACGCAGTATTTT

len: 14
d_gene: NA
abundance: NA
v_gene: TRBV5-6
j_gene: TRBJ1-1
CDR3aa: CASSLWGRNTEAFF
CDR3nt: TGTGCCAGCAGCTTGTGGGGCCGGAACACTGAAGCTTTCTTT

len: 14
d_gene: TRBD1
abundance: NA
v_gene: TRBV15
j_gene: TRBJ1-5
CDR3aa: CATRQGYSNQPQHF
CDR3nt: TGTGCCACAAGACAGGGGTATAGCAATCAGCCCCAGCATTTT

len: 19
d_gene: NA
abundance: NA
v_gene: TRBV7-2
j_gene: TRBJ1-6
CDR3aa: CASSLRKQGRSSYNSPLHF
CDR3nt: TGTGCCAGCAGCTTAAGGAAACAGGGTCGGAGCTCCTATAATTCACCCCTCCACTTT

len: 13
d_gene: TRBD1
abundance: NA
v_gene: TRBV10-3
j_gene: TRBJ1-2
CDR3aa: CAISGLQGDGYTF
CDR3nt: TGTGCCATCAGTGGACTGCAGGGGGATGGCTACACCTTC

len: 15
d_gene: TRBD2
abundance: NA
v_gene: TRBV7-9
j_gene: TRBJ2-5
CDR3aa: CASSSSGLVVETQYF
CDR3nt: TGTGCCAGCAGCTCCTCGGGACTAGTTGTAGAGACCCAGTACTTC

len: 15
d_gene: TRBD1
abundance: NA
v_gene: TRBV5-1
j_gene: TRBJ2-3
CDR3aa: CASSKGQGWWDTQYF
CDR3nt: TGCGCCAGCAGCAAGGGACAGGGGTGGTGGGATACGCAGTATTTT

len: 12
d_gene: NA
abundance: NA
v_gene: TRBV10-3
j_gene: TRBJ2-1
CDR3aa: CAISGDWNEQFF
CDR3nt: TGTGCCATCAGCGGGGACTGGAATGAGCAGTTCTTC

len: 14
d_gene: TRBD1
abundance: NA
v_gene: TRBV2
j_gene: TRBJ2-7
CDR3aa: CASKGAGSSYEQYF
CDR3nt: TGTGCCAGCAAGGGGGCAGGGAGCTCCTACGAGCAGTACTTC

len: 15
d_gene: TRBD1
abundance: NA
v_gene: TRBV19
j_gene: TRBJ1-2
CDR3aa: CASSKGQGGGYGYTF
CDR3nt: TGTGCCAGTAGCAAAGGACAGGGAGGAGGCTATGGCTACACCTTC

len: 13
d_gene: TRBD1
abundance: NA
v_gene: TRBV3-1/TRBV3-2
j_gene: TRBJ2-7
CDR3aa: CASSQLDRGEQYF
CDR3nt: TGTGCCAGCAGCCAACTAGACAGGGGCGAGCAGTACTTC

len: 15
d_gene: TRBD1
abundance: NA
v_gene: TRBV29-1
j_gene: TRBJ1-5
CDR3aa: CSVGTGTGVNQPQHF
CDR3nt: TGCAGCGTCGGTACCGGGACAGGGGTGAATCAGCCCCAGCATTTT

len: 14
d_gene: NA
abundance: NA
v_gene: TRBV9
j_gene: TRBJ2-3
CDR3aa: CASSAKGGADTQYF
CDR3nt: TGTGCCAGCAGCGCAAAGGGGGGGGCAGATACGCAGTATTTT

len: 15
d_gene: NA
abundance: few
v_gene: TRBV3-1/TRBV3-2
j_gene: TRBJ2-3
CDR3aa: CASSQGGLGGDTQYF
CDR3nt: TGTGCCAGCAGCCAAGGCGGACTAGGGGGGGATACGCAGTATTTT

len: 16
d_gene: TRBD1
abundance: NA
v_gene: TRBV15
j_gene: TRBJ1-4
CDR3aa: CATSRRPGQRNEKLFF
CDR3nt: TGTGCCACCAGCAGAAGGCCGGGACAGAGAAATGAAAAACTGTTTTTT

len: 17
d_gene: TRBD1
abundance: NA
v_gene: TRBV5-1
j_gene: TRBJ1-3
CDR3aa: CASSFSGQARSGNTIYF
CDR3nt: TGCGCCAGCAGCTTTAGTGGACAGGCTCGCTCTGGAAACACCATATATTTT

len: 13
d_gene: NA
abundance: once
v_gene: TRBV10-3
j_gene: TRBJ1-1
CDR3aa: CATTEPWNTEAFF
CDR3nt: TGTGCCACCACAGAACCATGGAACACTGAAGCTTTCTTT

len: 15
d_gene: TRBD1
abundance: NA
v_gene: TRBV3-1/TRBV3-2
j_gene: TRBJ2-3
CDR3aa: CASSLRDRATDTQYF
CDR3nt: TGTGCCAGCAGCCTAAGGGACAGGGCAACAGATACGCAGTATTTT

len: 16
d_gene: NA
abundance: NA
v_gene: TRBV6-6
j_gene: TRBJ1-3
CDR3aa: CASSYSGGLSGNTIYF
CDR3nt: TGTGCCAGCAGTTACTCCGGGGGGCTCTCTGGAAACACCATATATTTT

len: 15
d_gene: TRBD1
abundance: NA
v_gene: TRBV27
j_gene: TRBJ2-5
CDR3aa: CASSSLGQGQETQYF
CDR3nt: TGTGCCAGCAGTTCATTGGGACAGGGGCAAGAGACCCAGTACTTC

len: 14
d_gene: TRBD1
abundance: NA
v_gene: TRBV5-1
j_gene: TRBJ1-6
CDR3aa: CASSYATGDSPLHF
CDR3nt: TGCGCCAGCAGCTACGCGACAGGGGATTCACCCCTCCACTTT

len: 14
d_gene: TRBD2
abundance: NA
v_gene: TRBV25-1
j_gene: TRBJ2-1
CDR3aa: CASSEWGGLTEQFF
CDR3nt: TGTGCCAGCAGTGAGTGGGGGGGGTTGACTGAGCAGTTCTTC

len: 14
d_gene: NA
abundance: once
v_gene: TRBV18
j_gene: TRBJ1-5
CDR3aa: CASSLDRSNQPQHF
CDR3nt: TGTGCCAGCTCCTTAGACAGGTCGAATCAGCCCCAGCATTTT

len: 11
d_gene: NA
abundance: NA
v_gene: TRBV5-8
j_gene: TRBJ2-7
CDR3aa: CASSLVAEQYF
CDR3nt: TGTGCCAGCAGCTTGGTAGCCGAGCAGTACTTC

len: 13
d_gene: TRBD1
abundance: NA
v_gene: TRBV27
j_gene: TRBJ2-1
CDR3aa: CASIGTGGNEQFF
CDR3nt: TGTGCCAGCATAGGGACAGGGGGCAATGAGCAGTTCTTC

len: 14
d_gene: NA
abundance: NA
v_gene: TRBV27
j_gene: TRBJ2-7
CDR3aa: CASRKEGVPYEQYF
CDR3nt: TGTGCCAGCAGAAAGGAGGGTGTGCCCTACGAGCAGTACTTC

len: 11
d_gene: NA
abundance: few
v_gene: TRBV18
j_gene: TRBJ1-5
CDR3aa: CASSTGLKQHF
CDR3nt: TGTGCCAGCTCAACGGGACTTAAACAGCATTTT

len: 17
d_gene: TRBD1
abundance: NA
v_gene: TRBV5-4
j_gene: TRBJ2-1
CDR3aa: CASSLASRTGLLDEQFF
CDR3nt: TGTGCCAGCAGCTTGGCCTCAAGGACAGGGCTCTTGGATGAGCAGTTCTTC

len: 15
d_gene: NA
abundance: NA
v_gene: TRBV11-2
j_gene: TRBJ2-7
CDR3aa: CASSPSSGWSYEQYF
CDR3nt: TGTGCCAGCAGCCCATCCTCCGGTTGGTCCTACGAGCAGTACTTC

len: 15
d_gene: TRBD2
abundance: few
v_gene: TRBV7-3
j_gene: TRBJ2-1
CDR3aa: CASSLYSGTDNEQFF
CDR3nt: TGTGCCAGCAGCTTATATAGCGGGACGGACAATGAGCAGTTCTTC

len: 15
d_gene: TRBD1
abundance: NA
v_gene: TRBV20-1
j_gene: TRBJ2-6
CDR3aa: CSASGQGSGANVLTF
CDR3nt: TGCAGTGCTAGTGGACAGGGTTCTGGGGCCAACGTCCTGACTTTC

len: 19
d_gene: NA
abundance: NA
v_gene: TRBV1
j_gene: TRBJ2-1
CDR3aa: CTSSQGHLAGGPSYNEQFF
CDR3nt: TGCACCAGCAGCCAAGGGCATCTAGCGGGAGGACCATCCTACAATGAGCAGTTCTTC